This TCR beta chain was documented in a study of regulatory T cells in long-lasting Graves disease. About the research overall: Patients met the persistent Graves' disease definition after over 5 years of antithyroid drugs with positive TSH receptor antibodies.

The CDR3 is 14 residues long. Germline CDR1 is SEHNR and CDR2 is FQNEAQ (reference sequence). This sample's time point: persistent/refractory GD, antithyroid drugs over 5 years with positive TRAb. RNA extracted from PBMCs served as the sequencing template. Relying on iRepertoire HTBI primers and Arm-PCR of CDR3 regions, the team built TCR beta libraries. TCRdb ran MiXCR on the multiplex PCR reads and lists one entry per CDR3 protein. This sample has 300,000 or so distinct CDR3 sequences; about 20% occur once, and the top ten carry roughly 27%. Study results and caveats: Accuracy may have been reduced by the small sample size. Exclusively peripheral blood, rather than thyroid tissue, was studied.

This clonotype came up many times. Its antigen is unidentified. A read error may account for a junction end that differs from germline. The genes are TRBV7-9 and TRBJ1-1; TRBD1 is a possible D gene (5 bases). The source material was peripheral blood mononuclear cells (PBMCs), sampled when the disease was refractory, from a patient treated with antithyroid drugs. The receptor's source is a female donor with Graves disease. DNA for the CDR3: TGTGCCAACAGCTTAGCAGGGCGGGACACTGAAGCTTTCTTT. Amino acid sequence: CANSLAGRDTEAFF.